A single sample is the source of the 27 T cell receptor beta chains below, sequenced in a study of identifying expanded T cells in peripheral blood. The method was immunoSEQ multiplex PCR; TCRdb's version includes in-frame clones alone and lacks a portion of them. The table records around 120,000 clones, 84% of them present only once. Sequencing was carried out using blood. These receptors were taken from a person aged 18 to 70 in good health.

This clone has a single count. The chain carries TRBV5-1 and TRBJ2-5; 10 positions match TRBD1. The ends lost 4 bases at V and 3 bases at J; junction bases unmatched: 12. CDR1 and CDR2 (germline): SGHRS, YFSETQ. This CDR3 has 17 residues. For the CDR3, the DNA is TGCGCCAGCAGCACGAATTTACCGGGACAGGGGAAAGAGACCCAGTACTTC. Protein: CASSTNLPGQGKETQYF.

The chain recombines TRBV9 with TRBJ2-6; weak D call: TRBD2 (6 bases). Germline V gene lookup returns CDR1 SGDLS and CDR2 YYNGEE. Trimming stripped 2 bases from V and 0 bases from J, with 9 bases between. CDR3 length equals 16 residues. CDR3 in amino acids: CASSVGLDSGANVLTF. Here the CDR3 DNA reads TGTGCCAGCAGCGTGGGACTGGACTCTGGGGCCAACGTCCTGACTTTC.

The V gene is TRBV18, the J gene TRBJ2-5; tentatively, D is TRBD1 (6 bases). Germline lookup yields CDR1 KGHSH and CDR2 LQKENI. Trimming stripped 3 bases from V and 5 bases from J, with 13 bases between. This CDR3 has 14 residues. The CDR3 region is CASSPGQGYETQYF. The DNA of the CDR3 is TGTGCCAGCTCACCTGGGCAGGGGTACGAGACCCAGTACTTC.

Details on this clone: This specimen includes other DNA sequences encoding the same CDR3. This sequence joins TRBV7-2 and TRBJ1-2; the D is unclear. The CDR3 consists of 14 residues. Trimming removed 4 bases from V and 2 bases from J, with 11 bases in between. Germline V gene lookup returns CDR1 SGHTA and CDR2 FQGNSA. The CDR3 DNA is TGTGCCAGCAGCTCCCCCGGCAGGAACTATGGCTACACCTTC. Residues: CASSSPGRNYGYTF.

This clone came up once. The chain has TRBV2 and TRBJ1-1, with no clear D. This CDR3 region has 11 residues. V lost 7 bases to trimming and J lost 11 bases, with 14 bases between them. In germline, CDR1 is SNHLY, CDR2 FYNNEI. CDR3 protein: CASKGLPKAFF. The CDR3 DNA is TGTGCCAGCAAAGGACTCCCCAAGGCTTTCTTT. Based on the CDR3 plus reference TRBV2 and TRBJ1-1, the full variable domain is EPEVTQTPSHQVTQMGQEVILRCVPISNHLYFYWYRQILGQKVEFLVSFYNNEISEKSEIFDDQFSVERPDGSNFTLKIRSTKLEDSAMYFCASKGLPKAFFGQGTRLTVV.

The gene calls are TRBV11-3 and TRBJ2-1; D is perhaps TRBD1 (5 bases). CDR1 and CDR2 from the germline V gene are SGHNT and YENEEA. Trimming shortened V by 3 bases and J by 4 bases, and 10 bases separated the two germline ends. There are 14 residues in the CDR3. CDR3 bases: TGTGCCAGCAGCTTCCAGGGTGATTACAATGAGCAGTTCTTC. Translated, it gives CASSFQGDYNEQFF.

The chain links TRBV7-8 to TRBJ2-7; D is unclear. Trimming stripped 1 base from V and 1 base from J, with 11 bases between. From germline, CDR1 is SGHVS and CDR2 FQNEAQ. This CDR3 region has 15 residues. The CDR3 sequence: CASSLGFGSSYEQYF. The CDR3 region has the DNA TGTGCCAGCAGCTTAGGATTCGGGTCGTCCTACGAGCAGTACTTC.

DNA of the CDR3: TGTGCCAGCAGCTTTGCCAAGGACAGCCTTGTTAACACCGGGGAGCTGTTTTTT. It is translated as CASSFAKDSLVNTGELFF. This rearrangement joins TRBV7-9 to TRBJ2-2; a weak D match, TRBD1 (6 bases). CDR3 length: 18 amino acids. V was shortened by 3 bases and J by 2 bases, with 19 bases between the two germline ends. CDR1 and CDR2 from the germline V gene are SEHNR and FQNEAQ (reference sequence).

The chain has TRBV14 and TRBJ1-1, with D possibly being TRBD1 (5 bases). This CDR3 contains 18 residues. Germline V gene data show CDR1 as SGHDN and CDR2 as FVKESK. Trimming cost V 0 bases and J 1 base, with 18 bases left between them. CDR3 sequence: CASSQERNRWRENTEAFF. The CDR3 coding sequence is TGTGCCAGCAGCCAAGAGCGGAACAGGTGGCGGGAGAACACTGAAGCTTTCTTT. Supplemented by reference TRBV14 and TRBJ1-1, the full variable domain reads EAGVTQFPSHSVIEKGQTVTLRCDPISGHDNLYWYRRVMGKEIKFLLHFVKESKQDESGMPNNRFLAERTGGTYSTLKVQPAELEDSGVYFCASSQERNRWRENTEAFFGQGTRLTVV.

This rearrangement joins TRBV13 to TRBJ2-1, with D unresolved. CDR1 PRHDT and CDR2 FYEKMQ come from the germline V gene (reference sequence). The CDR3 totals 12 residues. Trimming removed 0 bases at V and 7 bases at J, with 4 bases between. The CDR3 DNA follows: TGTGCCAGCAGCTTAGGGGCGAATGAGCAGTTCTTC. Translating gives CASSLGANEQFF.

This clone was picked up one time. This sequence joins TRBV6-5 and TRBJ1-2; maybe TRBD1 (6 bases). Germline V gene data show CDR1 as MNHEY and CDR2 as SVGAGI. CDR3 length: 14 amino acids. With 2 bases removed from V and 6 bases from J, the gap between germline ends came to 13 bases. As DNA, the CDR3 is TGTGCCAGCAGTTACGAGGCGGGGGGGCATGGCTACACCTTC. Protein product: CASSYEAGGHGYTF.

The rearrangement joins TRBV6-5 to TRBJ1-1; D gene ambiguous. The ends were cut back, 3 bases at V and 1 base at J, with 9 bases in the middle. The CDR3 runs to 14 residues. Germline V gene sequence: CDR1 MNHEY, CDR2 SVGAGI. This chain's CDR3 is CASSYGRKNTEAFF. The CDR3 DNA follows: TGTGCCAGCAGTTATGGGCGGAAGAACACTGAAGCTTTCTTT.

The chain carries TRBV4-3 and TRBJ2-1; maybe TRBD1 (6 bases). CDR1 is LGHNA and CDR2 is YSLEER in the germline V gene. The CDR3 totals 17 residues. With 2 bases removed from V and 6 bases from J, the gap between germline ends came to 20 bases. The CDR3 protein is CASSQSITRDMSNEQFF. The CDR3 nucleotides read TGCGCCAGCAGCCAAAGTATCACCCGGGACATGTCCAATGAGCAGTTCTTC.

V usage is TRBV7-2 and J usage is TRBJ2-5; 8 bases map to TRBD2. There are 15 residues in the CDR3. V lost 4 bases, J lost 6 bases, and 10 bases stayed unmatched. CDR1 is SGHTA and CDR2 is FQGNSA in the germline V gene. This CDR3 is CASSSGGAAEKTQYF. The CDR3 nucleotides read TGTGCCAGCAGCTCCGGGGGGGCCGCCGAGAAGACCCAGTACTTC.

The chain employs TRBV6-1 and TRBJ1-2; 8 bases fit TRBD1. Germline V lookup: CDR1 MNHNS, CDR2 SASEGT. This CDR3 contains 15 residues. The junction had 13 bases not matched to a gene; V was cut back by 7 bases and J by 6 bases. CDR3 protein: CASTRRGQGNDGYTF. For the CDR3, the DNA is TGTGCCAGCACACGCCGCGGACAGGGCAACGATGGCTACACCTTC.

This chain joins TRBV7-2 and TRBJ1-6; no definite D call. V was clipped by 5 bases and J by 7 bases, with 15 bases between them. Germline V gene data show CDR1 as SGHTA and CDR2 as FQGNSA. This CDR3 has 15 amino acids. The DNA for the CDR3 is TGTGCCAGCAGCCCCCGTCGCGGTTCAAATTCACCCCTCCACTTT. As protein: CASSPRRGSNSPLHF.

This rearrangement joins TRBV4-1 to TRBJ1-2, with D possibly being TRBD1 (6 bases). CDR1 is MGHRA and CDR2 is YSYEKL in the germline V gene. This CDR3 spans 17 amino acids. Trimming left V 0 bases short and J 2 bases short, with 16 bases between. The CDR3 region has the DNA TGCGCCAGCAGCCAAGACCCTTACAGGGCCTGGAACTATGGCTACACCTTC. Its protein is CASSQDPYRAWNYGYTF.

The CDR3 coding sequence is TGTGCCAGCAGCTGGCGCTGGGGCACTGAAGCTTTCTTT. It codes for CASSWRWGTEAFF. The V gene is TRBV11-2, the J gene TRBJ1-1; no firm D call. The CDR3 sequence is 13 residues long. In germline, CDR1 is SGHAT, CDR2 FQNNGV. Between the trimmed V and J ends, which lost 4 bases and 4 bases, there was a span of 10 bases.

V and J are TRBV12-5 and TRBJ1-1; D perhaps matches TRBD1 (5 bases). Trimming took 7 bases from V and 4 from J, leaving 16 bases between them. The CDR3 sequence is 14 residues long. CDR1 is LGHNT, CDR2 FRNRAP, per germline. The CDR3 sequence: CASATGTWGTEAFF. CDR3 in DNA: TGTGCTAGTGCCACGGGGACCTGGGGCACTGAAGCTTTCTTT.

This clone was picked up a small number of times. The chain has TRBV7-3 and TRBJ2-2; no definite D call. Per germline, CDR1 SGHTA and CDR2 FQGTGA. Trimming took 0 bases from V and 1 from J, leaving 6 bases between them. The CDR3 has 15 residues. CDR3 in DNA: TGTGCCAGCAGCTTAACGACCTTGAACACCGGGGAGCTGTTTTTT. Protein: CASSLTTLNTGELFF.

This clone was recorded a few times. The rearrangement uses TRBV5-4 and TRBJ1-6; D uncertain. The CDR3 sequence is 13 residues long. The V end was cut by 4 bases, the J end by 6 bases, with 8 bases between. CDR1 SGHNT and CDR2 YYREEE come from the germline V gene (reference sequence). CDR3 nucleotide sequence: TGTGCCAGCAGCCCCAGTTTTAATTCACCCCTCCACTTT. Protein product: CASSPSFNSPLHF.

The chain has TRBV13 and TRBJ1-1; D is unresolved. In germline, CDR1 is PRHDT, CDR2 FYEKMQ (reference sequence). The CDR3 covers 12 residues. V was clipped by 2 bases and J by 8 bases, with 9 bases between them. Here the CDR3 reads CASSLSRPEAFF. The CDR3 bases are TGTGCCAGCAGCTTATCCCGGCCCGAAGCTTTCTTT.

V gene TRBV6-5 combines with J gene TRBJ2-1; D remains unclear. V gave up 0 bases and J gave up 15 bases, with 12 bases separating them. Germline V CDR1 and CDR2: MNHEY, SVGAGI. This CDR3 is 12 amino acids long. The CDR3 spells CASSYSWRLRFF. In DNA, the CDR3 is TGTGCCAGCAGTTACTCCTGGCGGTTGCGGTTCTTC.

V gene TRBV19 combines with J gene TRBJ1-2; TRBD1 agrees at 12 bases. This CDR3 spans 15 amino acids. The germline V gene has CDR1 LNHDA and CDR2 SQIVND (reference sequence). V lost 8 bases, J lost 3 bases, and 7 bases stayed unmatched. The chain's CDR3 is CASGTGGAEDYGYTF. The CDR3 nucleotides read TGTGCCAGTGGGACAGGGGGCGCGGAGGACTATGGCTACACCTTC.

The table lists this clone with a few counts. The chain uses TRBV27 and TRBJ1-2; a weak D match, TRBD1 (5 bases). Germline loops: CDR1 MNHEY, CDR2 SMNVEV (reference sequence). The CDR3 has 14 amino acids. V was shortened by 5 bases and J by 4 bases, with 14 bases between the two germline ends. DNA of the CDR3: TGTGCCAGCAGTCCCCTACGGGACTCCTATGGCTACACCTTC. Its translation is CASSPLRDSYGYTF.

The CDR3 nucleotides read TGTGCCACCGCCCTCTCAGACAGGGCCTATGGCTACACCTTC. Amino acids: CATALSDRAYGYTF. The rearrangement joins TRBV6-1 to TRBJ1-2; 7 positions match TRBD1. Unmatched junction bases numbered 12, after V lost 10 bases and J lost 4 bases. Germline V gene data show CDR1 as MNHNS and CDR2 as SASEGT. This CDR3 has 14 residues.

CDR3 protein: CASSAMLAGGPLDTQYF. DNA for the CDR3: TGTGCCAGCAGTGCTATGCTAGCGGGGGGGCCTTTGGATACGCAGTATTTT. The V call is TRBV2, the J call TRBJ2-3, with 12 bases fitting TRBD2. CDR3 size: 17 residues. The germline V gene has CDR1 SNHLY and CDR2 FYNNEI. V was pared by 4 bases and J by 6 bases, with 11 bases of the junction left unmatched. The complete variable domain, with remaining parts taken from reference TRBV2 and TRBJ2-3, reads EPEVTQTPSHQVTQMGQEVILRCVPISNHLYFYWYRQILGQKVEFLVSFYNNEISEKSEIFDDQFSVERPDGSNFTLKIRSTKLEDSAMYFCASSAMLAGGPLDTQYFGPGTRLTVL.